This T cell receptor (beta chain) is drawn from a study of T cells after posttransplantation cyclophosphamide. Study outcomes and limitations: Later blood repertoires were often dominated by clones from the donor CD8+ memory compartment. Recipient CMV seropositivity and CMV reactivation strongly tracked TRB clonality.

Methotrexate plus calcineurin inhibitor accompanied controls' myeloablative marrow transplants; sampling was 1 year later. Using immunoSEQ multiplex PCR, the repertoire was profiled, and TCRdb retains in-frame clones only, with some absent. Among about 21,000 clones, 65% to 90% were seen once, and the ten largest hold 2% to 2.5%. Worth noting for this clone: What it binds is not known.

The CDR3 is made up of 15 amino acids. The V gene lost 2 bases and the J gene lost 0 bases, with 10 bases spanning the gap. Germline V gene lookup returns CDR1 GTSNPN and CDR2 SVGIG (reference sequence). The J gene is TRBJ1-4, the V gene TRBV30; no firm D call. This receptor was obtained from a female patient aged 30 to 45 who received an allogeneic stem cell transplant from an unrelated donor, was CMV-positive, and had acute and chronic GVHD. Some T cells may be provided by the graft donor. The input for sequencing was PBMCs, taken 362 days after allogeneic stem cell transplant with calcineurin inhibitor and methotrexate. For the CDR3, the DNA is TGTGCCTGGAGTTCGATACTTACAACTAATGAAAAACTGTTTTTT. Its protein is CAWSSILTTNEKLFF.